This is a list of T cell receptor beta chains from one sample in a study of T cell clonotyping in hematopoietic cell transplantation. The table came from immunoSEQ multiplex PCR; TCRdb's copy has only in-frame clones and leaves some out. The sample has tens of thousands of clones; about nine tenths are singletons. Sequenced material: peripheral blood mononuclear cells, taken before stem cell transplant. Source of these receptors: a man in his fifties or sixties with biphenotypic leukemia. Some clones in this sample may be carry-over from other donors' samples. Both conserved end residues are part of each CDR3. The order of the fields is J gene, clone size, V gene, D gene, CDR3 DNA, CDR3 protein. The D gene is left open where the match is weak. Size is stated for part of the rows, as once, few or many counts, or as a class when the clone is expanded.

>TRBJ2-1|NA|TRBV28|TRBD2
TGTGCCAGCAGTTTAGTAGCGGGAGGGCCCTACAATGAGCAGTTCTTC
CASSLVAGGPYNEQFF
>TRBJ1-4|NA|TRBV7-2|NA
TGTGCCAGCAGCGCCGCCGGGCCGATCAATGAAAAACTGTTTTTT
CASSAAGPINEKLFF
>TRBJ1-2|once|TRBV19|NA
TGTGCCAGCACTATGGTGGACGGAAGCCTACTTAACTATGGCTACACCTTC
CASTMVDGSLLNYGYTF
>TRBJ1-4|NA|TRBV25-1|TRBD1
TGTGCCAGCAGTCCCGGAATGATGGGACAGCTTAATGAAAAACTGTTTTTT
CASSPGMMGQLNEKLFF
>TRBJ2-7|NA|TRBV5-1|NA
TGCGCCAGCAGCTTATCCTCTACCTTAGGGACATACTCCTACGAGCAGTACTTC
CASSLSSTLGTYSYEQYF
>TRBJ1-2|NA|TRBV27|NA
TGTGCCAGCAGGGGGGGGACAATCGGCTACACCTTC
CASRGGTIGYTF
>TRBJ2-1|few|TRBV9|NA
TGTGCCAGCAGCGTAGGGACCCAGAGCTCCTACAATGAGCAGTTCTTC
CASSVGTQSSYNEQFF
>TRBJ1-2|NA|TRBV27|TRBD1
TGTGCCAGCAGTTCCCGACAGGGGTTACGTGGCTACACCTTC
CASSSRQGLRGYTF
>TRBJ1-2|NA|TRBV7-9|NA
TGTGCCAGCAGCTTAGGGGGCGGTAGCTACACCTTC
CASSLGGGSYTF
>TRBJ2-2|NA|TRBV7-3|NA
TGTGCCAGCACCCTAGGCACCGGGGAGCTGTTTTTT
CASTLGTGELFF
>TRBJ1-2|NA|TRBV30|NA
TGTGCCTGGAGTCTCCGCAGGGACTATGGCTACACCTTC
CAWSLRRDYGYTF
>TRBJ2-4|NA|TRBV25-1|NA
TGTGCCAGCAGTGAATATGGGCTCCCCCCAAACATTCAGTACTTC
CASSEYGLPPNIQYF
>TRBJ2-1|NA|TRBV5-8|NA
TGTGCCAGCAGCTTGGGAGTATACAATGAGCAGTTCTTC
CASSLGVYNEQFF
>TRBJ2-7|NA|TRBV7-6|TRBD1
TGTGCCAGCAGCTTGGGACAGAACTCCTACGAGCAGTACTTC
CASSLGQNSYEQYF
>TRBJ2-1|NA|TRBV4-2|TRBD2
TGTGCCAGCAGCCAAGAAGAGCGGGAGTTCAATGAGCAGTTCTTC
CASSQEEREFNEQFF
>TRBJ2-1|NA|TRBV2|TRBD1
TGTGCCAGCAGTGAACTTCACCCTGGACAGGGGGAGAGGAATGAGCAGTTCTTC
CASSELHPGQGERNEQFF
>TRBJ2-7|NA|TRBV7-2|TRBD2
TGTGCCAGCAGCTGGATTGCTAGCGGGGGACTTTACGAGCAGTACTTC
CASSWIASGGLYEQYF
>TRBJ2-7|NA|TRBV19|NA
TGTGCCAGTAGTATATCCATCCCCCACGAGCAGTACTTC
CASSISIPHEQYF
>TRBJ1-3|NA|TRBV11-2|NA
TGTGCCAGCAGCTTAGGGGGGTATTCTGGAAACACCATATATTTT
CASSLGGYSGNTIYF
>TRBJ2-7|NA|TRBV4-1|NA
TGCGCCAGCAGCCAAGTAATGAACTACGAGCAGTACTTC
CASSQVMNYEQYF
>TRBJ1-1|NA|TRBV2|NA
TGTGCCAGCAACAGGAACGGGGTGAACACTGAAGCTTTCTTT
CASNRNGVNTEAFF
>TRBJ2-7|NA|TRBV4-1|TRBD1
TGCGCCAGCAGCGAGCGACAGGGTAAAGAATACGAGCAGTACTTC
CASSERQGKEYEQYF
>TRBJ1-5|NA|TRBV15|TRBD1
TGTGCCACTGGGGGAATGGACAGGGGATTGTATCAGCCCCAGCATTTT
CATGGMDRGLYQPQHF
>TRBJ2-1|few|TRBV4-1|TRBD2
TGCGCCAGCAGCCAAGAGTCTAACGGGGAGGGAGACAATGAGCAGTTCTTC
CASSQESNGEGDNEQFF
>TRBJ2-5|NA|TRBV4-1|NA
TGCGCCAGCAGCCCCGGGTATAGCGGCTTCCAAGAGACCCAGTACTTC
CASSPGYSGFQETQYF
>TRBJ2-7|NA|TRBV6-5|TRBD1
TGTGCCAGCAGTGCGGGACAGGCCTACGAGCAGTACTTC
CASSAGQAYEQYF
>TRBJ2-1|NA|TRBV11-2|NA
TGTGCCAGCAGAGGGGCCCCCAATGAGCAGTTCTTC
CASRGAPNEQFF
>TRBJ2-7|NA|TRBV11-2|NA
TGTGCCAGCAGCCTTACTTGGACAGAGCAGTACTTC
CASSLTWTEQYF
>TRBJ1-1|NA|TRBV11-1|TRBD1
TGTGCCAGCAACCTGGACAGGATGAACACTGAAGCTTTCTTT
CASNLDRMNTEAFF
>TRBJ2-5|NA|TRBV5-4|TRBD2
TGTGCCAGCAGGGGAACCGGGAGGTTCCGGGAGACCCAGTACTTC
CASRGTGRFRETQYF
>TRBJ2-5|NA|TRBV5-1|TRBD1
TGCGCCAGCAGATTACAGGGGCCCCAAGAGACCCAGTACTTC
CASRLQGPQETQYF
>TRBJ1-2|once|TRBV5-1|TRBD1
TGCGCCAGCAGCTTGACAGGGGAATACTATGGCTACACCTTC
CASSLTGEYYGYTF
>TRBJ1-1|NA|TRBV18|TRBD1
TGTGCCAGCTCATCGCAAAGGACAGGGACGAAGGGGGAAGCTTTCTTT
CASSSQRTGTKGEAFF
>TRBJ1-3|NA|TRBV6-1|NA
TGTGCCAGCAGTAGACAGAAAGGAGTCGGAAACACCATATATTTT
CASSRQKGVGNTIYF
>TRBJ1-1|NA|TRBV30|NA
TGTGCCTGGAGTGTACGAGGCAGCTACACTGAAGCTTTCTTT
CAWSVRGSYTEAFF
>TRBJ2-5|NA|TRBV6-1|NA
TGTGCCAGCGGAGTTTCCCAAGAGACCCAGTACTTC
CASGVSQETQYF
>TRBJ2-1|NA|TRBV6-5|NA
TGTGCCAGCAGTTACGGTGGCGGGAACCCCAATGAGCAGTTCTTC
CASSYGGGNPNEQFF
>TRBJ1-5|NA|TRBV28|NA
TGTGCCAGCAGTCTAATCGGTACAGGGACCGATCAGCCCCAGCATTTT
CASSLIGTGTDQPQHF
>TRBJ1-5|NA|TRBV19|NA
TGTGCCAGTAGTCCACAGGGTCGAGCGAGCAATCAGCCCCAGCATTTT
CASSPQGRASNQPQHF
>TRBJ2-7|few|TRBV19|TRBD1
TGTGCCAGTAGTATGGACAGGGAAGGCTACGAGCAGTACTTC
CASSMDREGYEQYF
>TRBJ2-1|NA|TRBV4-1|TRBD2
TGCGCCAGCAGCCAAGAGGGGACTAGCGAAGACAATGAGCAGTTCTTC
CASSQEGTSEDNEQFF
>TRBJ1-1|NA|TRBV7-9|NA
TGTGCCAGCAGCCCTGGGGGCATTAACACTGAAGCTTTCTTT
CASSPGGINTEAFF
>TRBJ2-5|NA|TRBV19|NA
TGTGCCAGTACAGGGGGGAATCGGGAGACCCAGTACTTC
CASTGGNRETQYF
>TRBJ2-1|once|TRBV7-6|TRBD2
TGTGCCAGCAGGGGGAATCCTAGCGGGGATGAGCAGTTCTTC
CASRGNPSGDEQFF
>TRBJ1-2|NA|TRBV9|NA
TGTGCCAGCAGCGTAGTAGATTCCGCCTATGGCTACACCTTC
CASSVVDSAYGYTF
>TRBJ1-1|few|TRBV6-1|NA
TGTGCCAGCAAGCGGTGGACTGAAGCTTTCTTT
CASKRWTEAFF
>TRBJ2-5|NA|TRBV20-1|NA
TGCAGTGGGCAGGGACAAGAGACCCAGTACTTC
CSGQGQETQYF
>TRBJ2-3|NA|TRBV19|NA
TGTGCCAGTAGTAGGGGCGGTACAAGCACAGATACGCAGTATTTT
CASSRGGTSTDTQYF
>TRBJ1-4|NA|TRBV5-1|NA
TGCGCCAGCAGCTTGGAGGGAGGCGGTGAAAAACTGTTTTTT
CASSLEGGGEKLFF
>TRBJ2-2|few|TRBV6-5|NA
TGTGCCACCTCCACTACGACCGGGGAGCTGTTTTTT
CATSTTTGELFF
>TRBJ2-5|NA|TRBV5-1|NA
TGCGCCAGCAGCTTGGTAGGGATCCAAGAGACCCAGTACTTC
CASSLVGIQETQYF
>TRBJ1-2|NA|TRBV5-1|NA
TGCGCCAGCAGCTTGACTACGGGTGGGGCAGACACCTTCTATGGCTACACCTTC
CASSLTTGGADTFYGYTF
>TRBJ2-1|few|TRBV7-9|TRBD2
TGTGCCAGCAGCGCCGGGAGGGCCAGGTGGAATGAGCAGTTCTTC
CASSAGRARWNEQFF